This T cell receptor beta chain was found in a study of persistence of HIV-infected CD4 T cells. This clone is medium-sized within its sample. Its antigen remains unknown. Overlapping HIV-1 Gag 15-mer peptides at 0.8 to 1 ug per peptide per mL were used. Sorting of responding CD4+ T cells relied on upregulated CD40 ligand together with CD69. This CDR3 has 15 residues. V lost 5 bases, J lost 7 bases, and 15 bases lay in between. Germline loops: CDR1 MRHNA, CDR2 SNTAGT. The immunoSEQ assay was version 4, run in survey mode. Method: immunoSEQ multiplex PCR; TCRdb's copy keeps in-frame clones and lacks some. The table records over 15,000 clones, approximately 65% of them present only once.

The chain couples TRBV6-4 to TRBJ1-6; tentative D call: TRBD1 (6 bases). The source was CD4+ T cells sorted from PBMCs after approximately 19-hour stimulation, collected from a patient who received antiretroviral therapy. The sequence came from an adult woman with HIV who was CMV-seropositive. The CDR3 protein is CASSLGRGTNSPLHF. The CDR3, as DNA: TGTGCCAGCAGTCTCGGCAGGGGTACAAATTCACCCCTCCACTTT.